This T cell receptor (beta chain) was captured by sequencing in a study of cytomegalovirus exposure and HLA in healthy donors. The CDR3 is made up of 13 amino acids. Germline CDR1 is MNHEY and CDR2 is SVGAGI. V was pared by 0 bases and J by 5 bases, with 7 bases between. Points on this clone: The sample contains more than one DNA sequence encoding this CDR3.

PCR was performed using 60 Vbeta and 13 Jbeta primers. Clones were read by immunoSEQ multiplex PCR, and TCRdb kept only the in-frame ones, dropping some. The repertoire holds 100,000 to 150,000 clones, with around 80% as singletons. This rearrangement joins TRBV6-5 to TRBJ1-1; D might be TRBD1 (5 bases). The receptor's source is a man aged 50 to 60 in good health and CMV-seronegative. The sample comprised PBMCs. CDR3 residues: CASSYSGGTEAFF. The CDR3 DNA is TGTGCCAGCAGTTACTCCGGGGGGACTGAAGCTTTCTTT.